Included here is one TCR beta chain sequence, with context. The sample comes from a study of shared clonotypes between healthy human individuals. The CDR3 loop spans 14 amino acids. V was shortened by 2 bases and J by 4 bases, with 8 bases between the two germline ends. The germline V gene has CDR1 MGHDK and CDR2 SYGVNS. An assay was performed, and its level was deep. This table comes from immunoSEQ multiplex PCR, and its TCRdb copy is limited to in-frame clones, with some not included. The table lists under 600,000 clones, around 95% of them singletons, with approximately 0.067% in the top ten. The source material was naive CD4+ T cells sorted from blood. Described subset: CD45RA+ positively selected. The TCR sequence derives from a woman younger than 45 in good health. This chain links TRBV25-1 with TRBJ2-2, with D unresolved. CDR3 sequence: CASSELRSTGELFF. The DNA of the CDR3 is TGTGCCAGCAGTGAACTGCGAAGCACCGGGGAGCTGTTTTTT.